This T cell receptor beta chain was found in a study of T cells in Graves' hyperthyroidism and ophthalmopathy. For the study at large: It was at initial diagnosis, before any treatment, that peripheral blood was collected.

The germline V and J ends were trimmed by 7 bases and 5 bases, with 20 bases remaining between them. CDR1 and CDR2 from the germline V gene are MDHEN and SYDVKM. The CDR3 runs to 15 residues. Comment on this clonotype: The antigen is undetermined.

A NOSPECS grade of at least 4, a Clinical Activity Score of at least 3 and duration under 3 months were recorded in ophthalmopathy patients. Clinical symptoms, serum thyroxine and TRAb, thyroid ultrasound and orbital computed tomography were used for the diagnoses. General study points: A 13 V-J signature model discriminated ophthalmopathy versus stable hyperthyroidism.

Authors of the study amplified TCR beta CDR3 regions from RNA transcripts. TCR CDR3 regions were first amplified by RT-PCR with HTBI primers. Using its own MiXCR run on the multiplex PCR reads, TCRdb lists one record per CDR3 protein. The profile shows over 500,000 distinct CDR3 sequences, under 20% of them singletons. The chain couples TRBV28 to TRBJ2-5; perhaps TRBD1 as D (6 bases). Sequenced input: blood. The TCR comes from a woman between 18 and 30 years old with Graves' ophthalmopathy. Here the CDR3 DNA reads TGTGCCAGCAAAACTTCGACAGGACTGGGGGAGACCCAGTACTTC. Its protein product is CASKTSTGLGETQYF.